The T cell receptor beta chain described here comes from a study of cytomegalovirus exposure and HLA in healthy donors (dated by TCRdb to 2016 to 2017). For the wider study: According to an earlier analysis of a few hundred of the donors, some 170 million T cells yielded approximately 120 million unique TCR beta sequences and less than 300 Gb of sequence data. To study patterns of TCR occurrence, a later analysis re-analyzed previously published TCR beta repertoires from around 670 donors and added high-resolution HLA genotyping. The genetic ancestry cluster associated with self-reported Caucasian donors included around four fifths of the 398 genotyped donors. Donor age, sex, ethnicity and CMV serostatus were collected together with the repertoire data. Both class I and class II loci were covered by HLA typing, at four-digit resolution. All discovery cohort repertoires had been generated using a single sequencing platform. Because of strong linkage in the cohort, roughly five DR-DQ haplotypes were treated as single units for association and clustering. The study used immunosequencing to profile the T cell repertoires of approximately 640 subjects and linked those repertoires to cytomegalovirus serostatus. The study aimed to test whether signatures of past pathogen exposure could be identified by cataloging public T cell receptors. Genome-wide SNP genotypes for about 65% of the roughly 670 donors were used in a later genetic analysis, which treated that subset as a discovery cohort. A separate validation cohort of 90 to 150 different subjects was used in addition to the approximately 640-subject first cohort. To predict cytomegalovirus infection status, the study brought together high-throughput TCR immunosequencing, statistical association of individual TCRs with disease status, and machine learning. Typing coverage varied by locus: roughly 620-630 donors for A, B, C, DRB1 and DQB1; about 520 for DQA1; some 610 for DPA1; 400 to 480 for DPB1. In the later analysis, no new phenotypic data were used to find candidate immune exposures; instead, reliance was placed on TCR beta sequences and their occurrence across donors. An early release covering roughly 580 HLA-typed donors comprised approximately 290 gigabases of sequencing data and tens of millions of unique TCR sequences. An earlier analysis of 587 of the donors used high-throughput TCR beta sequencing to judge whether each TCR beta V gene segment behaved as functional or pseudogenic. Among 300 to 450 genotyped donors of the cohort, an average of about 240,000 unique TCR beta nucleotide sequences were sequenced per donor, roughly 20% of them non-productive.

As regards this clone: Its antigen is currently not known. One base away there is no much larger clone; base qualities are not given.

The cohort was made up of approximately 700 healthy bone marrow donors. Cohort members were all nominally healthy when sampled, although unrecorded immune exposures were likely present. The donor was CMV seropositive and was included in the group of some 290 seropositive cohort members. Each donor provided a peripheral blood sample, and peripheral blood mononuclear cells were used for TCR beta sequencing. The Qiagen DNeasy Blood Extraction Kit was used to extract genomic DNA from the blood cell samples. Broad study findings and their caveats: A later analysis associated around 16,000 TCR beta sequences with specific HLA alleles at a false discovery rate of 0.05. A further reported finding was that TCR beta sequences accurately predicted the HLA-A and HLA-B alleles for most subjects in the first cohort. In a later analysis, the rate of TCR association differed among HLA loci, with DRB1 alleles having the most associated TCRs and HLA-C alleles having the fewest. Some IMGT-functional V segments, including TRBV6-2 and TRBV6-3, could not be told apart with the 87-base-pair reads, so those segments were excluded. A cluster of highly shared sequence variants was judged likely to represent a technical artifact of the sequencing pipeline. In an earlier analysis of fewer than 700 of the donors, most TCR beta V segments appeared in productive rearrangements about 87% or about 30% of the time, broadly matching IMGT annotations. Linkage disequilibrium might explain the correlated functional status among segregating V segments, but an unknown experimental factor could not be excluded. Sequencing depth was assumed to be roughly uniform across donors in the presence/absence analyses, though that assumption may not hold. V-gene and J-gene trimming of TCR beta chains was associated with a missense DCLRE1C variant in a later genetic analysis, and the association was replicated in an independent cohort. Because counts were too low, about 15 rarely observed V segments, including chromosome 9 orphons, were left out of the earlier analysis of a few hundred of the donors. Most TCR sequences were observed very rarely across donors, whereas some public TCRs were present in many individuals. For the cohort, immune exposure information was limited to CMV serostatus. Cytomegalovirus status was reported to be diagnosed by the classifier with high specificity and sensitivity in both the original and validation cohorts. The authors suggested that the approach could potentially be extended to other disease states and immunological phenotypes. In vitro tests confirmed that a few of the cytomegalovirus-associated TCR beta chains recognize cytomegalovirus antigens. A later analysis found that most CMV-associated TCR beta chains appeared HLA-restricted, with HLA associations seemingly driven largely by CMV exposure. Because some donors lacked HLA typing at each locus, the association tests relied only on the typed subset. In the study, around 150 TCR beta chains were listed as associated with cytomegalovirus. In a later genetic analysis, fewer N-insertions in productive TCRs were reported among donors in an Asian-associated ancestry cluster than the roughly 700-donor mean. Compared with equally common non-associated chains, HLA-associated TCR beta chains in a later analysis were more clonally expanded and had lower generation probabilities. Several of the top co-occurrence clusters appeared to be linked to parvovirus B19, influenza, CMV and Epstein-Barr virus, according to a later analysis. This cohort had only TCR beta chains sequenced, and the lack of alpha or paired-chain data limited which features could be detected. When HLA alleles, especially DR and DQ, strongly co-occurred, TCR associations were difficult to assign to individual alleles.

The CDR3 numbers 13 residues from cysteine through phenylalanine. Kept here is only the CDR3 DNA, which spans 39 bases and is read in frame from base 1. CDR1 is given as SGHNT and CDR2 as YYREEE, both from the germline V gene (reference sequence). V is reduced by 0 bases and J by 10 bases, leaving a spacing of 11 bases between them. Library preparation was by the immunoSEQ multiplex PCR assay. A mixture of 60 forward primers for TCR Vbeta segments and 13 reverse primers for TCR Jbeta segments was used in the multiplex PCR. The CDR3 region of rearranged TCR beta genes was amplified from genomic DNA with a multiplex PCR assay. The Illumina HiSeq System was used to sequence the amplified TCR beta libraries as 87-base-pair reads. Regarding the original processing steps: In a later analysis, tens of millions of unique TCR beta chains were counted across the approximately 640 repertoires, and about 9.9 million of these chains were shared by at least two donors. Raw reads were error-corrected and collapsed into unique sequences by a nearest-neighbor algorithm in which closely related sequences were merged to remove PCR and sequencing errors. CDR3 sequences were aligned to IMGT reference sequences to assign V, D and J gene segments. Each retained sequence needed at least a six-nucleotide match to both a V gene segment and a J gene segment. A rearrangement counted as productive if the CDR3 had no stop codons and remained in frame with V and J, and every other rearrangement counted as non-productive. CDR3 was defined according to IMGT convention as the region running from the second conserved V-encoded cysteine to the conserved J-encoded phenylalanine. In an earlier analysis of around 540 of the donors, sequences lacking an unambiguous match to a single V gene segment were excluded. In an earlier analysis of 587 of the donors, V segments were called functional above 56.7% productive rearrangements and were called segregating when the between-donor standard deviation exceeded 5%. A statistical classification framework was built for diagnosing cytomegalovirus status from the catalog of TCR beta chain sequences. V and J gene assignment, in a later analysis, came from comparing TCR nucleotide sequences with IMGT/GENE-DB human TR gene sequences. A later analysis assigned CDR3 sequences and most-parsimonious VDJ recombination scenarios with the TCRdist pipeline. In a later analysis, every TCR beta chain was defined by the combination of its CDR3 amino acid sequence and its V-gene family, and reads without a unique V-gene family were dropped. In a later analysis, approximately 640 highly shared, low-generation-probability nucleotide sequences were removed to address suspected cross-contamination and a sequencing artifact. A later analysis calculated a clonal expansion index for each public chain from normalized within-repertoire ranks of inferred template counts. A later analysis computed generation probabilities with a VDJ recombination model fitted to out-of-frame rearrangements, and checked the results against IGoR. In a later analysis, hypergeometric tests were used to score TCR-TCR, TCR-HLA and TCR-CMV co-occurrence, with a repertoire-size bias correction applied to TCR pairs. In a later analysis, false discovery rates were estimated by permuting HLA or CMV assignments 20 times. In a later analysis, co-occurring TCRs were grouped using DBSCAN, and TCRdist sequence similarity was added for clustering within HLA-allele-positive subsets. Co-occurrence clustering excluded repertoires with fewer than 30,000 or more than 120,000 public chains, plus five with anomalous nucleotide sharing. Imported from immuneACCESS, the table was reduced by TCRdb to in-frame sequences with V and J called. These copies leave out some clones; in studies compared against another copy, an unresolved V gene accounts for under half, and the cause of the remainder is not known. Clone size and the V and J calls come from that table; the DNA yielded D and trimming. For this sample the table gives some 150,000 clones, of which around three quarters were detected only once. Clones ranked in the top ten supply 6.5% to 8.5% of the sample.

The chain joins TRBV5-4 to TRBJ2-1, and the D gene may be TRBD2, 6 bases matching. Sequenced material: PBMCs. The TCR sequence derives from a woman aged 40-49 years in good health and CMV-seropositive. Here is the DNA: TGTGCCAGCAGCTTGGGACCGGGGAGGGAGCAGTTCTTC. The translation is CASSLGPGREQFF.